Each of the 18 T cell receptor beta chains below was sequenced from the same sample in a study of cytomegalovirus exposure and HLA in healthy donors. The PCR used 60 Vbeta and 13 Jbeta primers. Generated by immunoSEQ multiplex PCR, the TCRdb table keeps only in-frame clones and is missing some. The repertoire holds about 170,000 clones, with under 85% as singletons. Sequencing was performed on PBMCs. The source is a female donor in good health and CMV-seronegative.

This clone was seen a few times. This CDR3 is CASSAPGSRGAQYF. In DNA form, the CDR3 reads TGTGCCAGTAGTGCGCCCGGCTCGCGGGGGGCGCAGTACTTC. The V gene is TRBV19, the J gene TRBJ2-4; 8 nucleotides align to TRBD2. The CDR3 runs 14 residues. The J segment lost 13 bases and the V segment lost 5 bases, leaving 13 bases of the junction unmatched. CDR1 LNHDA and CDR2 SQIVND come from the germline V gene (reference sequence).

The chain recombines TRBV2 with TRBJ1-3; the D gene is possibly TRBD1 (6 bases). The V and J ends lost 5 bases and 3 bases respectively, with 11 bases between them. The CDR3 totals 14 residues. CDR1 and CDR2 from the germline V gene are SNHLY and FYNNEI. The CDR3, as DNA: TGTGCCAGCAGTCGACAGGTCGATGGAAACACCATATATTTT. Amino acids: CASSRQVDGNTIYF. Full variable domain (rest looked up from reference TRBV2 and TRBJ1-3): EPEVTQTPSHQVTQMGQEVILRCVPISNHLYFYWYRQILGQKVEFLVSFYNNEISEKSEIFDDQFSVERPDGSNFTLKIRSTKLEDSAMYFCASSRQVDGNTIYFGEGSWLTVV.

This clone was recorded a few times. This specimen includes other DNA sequences encoding the same CDR3. The chain joins TRBV28 to TRBJ1-6; D is unclear. CDR3 length: 14 residues. V was shortened by 3 bases and J by 6 bases, with 9 bases between the two germline ends. Germline values: CDR1 MDHEN, CDR2 SYDVKM. In nucleotides, the CDR3 is TGTGCCAGCAGTTTTACGGGTTTTAATTCACCCCTCCACTTT. Amino acid sequence: CASSFTGFNSPLHF. The full variable domain, its missing parts supplied by reference TRBV28 and TRBJ1-6, is DVKVTQSSRYLVKRTGEKVFLECVQDMDHENMFWYRQDPGLGLRLIYFSYDVKMKEKGDIPEGYSVSREKKERFSLILESASTNQTSMYLCASSFTGFNSPLHFGNGTRLTVT.

The rearrangement links TRBV5-1 to TRBJ1-6, with a possible D match to TRBD1 (5 bases). The CDR3 length is 15 residues. Trimming took off 4 bases at V and 5 bases at J, with 13 bases between the two ends. Germline CDR1 is SGHRS and CDR2 is YFSETQ. The CDR3 loop reads CASSPAQGHNSPLHF. CDR3 nucleotide sequence: TGCGCCAGCAGCCCGGCCCAGGGTCATAATTCACCCCTCCACTTT.

The chain is built from TRBV2 and TRBJ2-1; 15 bases map to TRBD2. Trimming cost V 6 bases and J 10 bases; bases outside gene matches: 7. Germline V gene sequence: CDR1 SNHLY, CDR2 FYNNEI. There are 15 residues in the CDR3. The CDR3 DNA follows: TGTGCCAGCAGGAGGACTAGCGGGGGGGCGCTGGAGCAGTTCTTC. Its protein product is CASRRTSGGALEQFF.

The J gene is TRBJ2-1, the V gene TRBV27; 10 positions match TRBD2. The CDR3 has 12 amino acids. The germline V gene has CDR1 MNHEY and CDR2 SMNVEV (reference sequence). V lost 7 bases, J lost 8 bases, and 2 bases stayed unmatched. CDR3 protein: CASTSGSDEQFF. As DNA, the CDR3 is TGTGCCAGCACTAGCGGGAGCGATGAGCAGTTCTTC.

The chain carries TRBV6-5 and TRBJ1-4; 7 bases map to TRBD1. Germline-derived CDR1 and CDR2 are MNHEY and SVGAGI. With 6 bases clipped from V and 0 bases from J, the junction kept 4 bases outside the gene matches. This CDR3 contains 15 residues. The CDR3 DNA sequence: TGTGCCAGCAGCTTGGGACAGACAACTAATGAAAAACTGTTTTTT. It is translated as CASSLGQTTNEKLFF.

The chain links TRBV6-5 to TRBJ2-7; D possibly corresponds to TRBD2 (5 bases). Germline values: CDR1 MNHEY, CDR2 SVGAGI. This CDR3 contains 11 residues. The V end lost 8 bases, the J end lost 0 bases, and 5 bases lay between the germline ends. The CDR3 DNA is TGTGCCAGCGGGAGCTCCTACGAGCAGTACTTC. Protein product: CASGSSYEQYF.

This clone was picked up one time. The chain has TRBV29-1 and TRBJ2-7; 8 bases are shared with TRBD2. Germline V gives CDR1 SQVTM, CDR2 ANQGSEA. The V and J ends lost 7 bases and 1 base, in that order; junction bases with no gene match: 9. This CDR3 comprises 14 residues. In nucleotides, the CDR3 is TGCAGCGCCCATGACAGCGGGAGTTCCTACGAGCAGTACTTC. This gives the protein CSAHDSGSSYEQYF.

The V and J genes are TRBV7-9 and TRBJ1-2; TRBD1 might be the D (5 bases). From germline, CDR1 is SEHNR and CDR2 FQNEAQ (reference sequence). The CDR3 is made up of 15 amino acids. Trimming removed 1 base from V and 4 bases from J, with 13 bases in between. CDR3 in amino acids: CASSLGIGGIYGYTF. In nucleotides, the CDR3 is TGTGCCAGCAGCTTAGGGATCGGGGGGATCTATGGCTACACCTTC.

This chain links TRBV6-6 with TRBJ1-4, with 7 bases lining up with TRBD1. The J segment lost 0 bases and the V segment lost 6 bases, leaving 7 bases of the junction unmatched. The V gene's germline CDR1 is MNHNY and CDR2 SVGAGI (reference sequence). CDR3 length: 16 residues. This chain's CDR3 is CASRTRGYATNEKLFF. DNA of the CDR3: TGTGCCAGCAGAACCAGGGGGTATGCAACTAATGAAAAACTGTTTTTT.

The V call is TRBV4-1, the J call TRBJ2-1, with TRBD2 matching over 11 bases. Germline V CDR1 and CDR2: MGHRA, YSYEKL. Germline trimming cut 4 bases from V and 2 bases from J; bases unmatched to any gene: 7. This CDR3 is 17 amino acids long. CDR3 nucleotides: TGCGCCAGCAGCCCCGCCCCTAGCGGGGGGACCTACAATGAGCAGTTCTTC. Translating gives CASSPAPSGGTYNEQFF.

The chain recombines TRBV15 with TRBJ1-1; no clear D. The V end lost 0 bases, the J end lost 5 bases, and 7 bases lay between the germline ends. Germline V gene lookup returns CDR1 LNHNV and CDR2 YYDKDF (reference sequence). This CDR3 contains 13 residues. DNA of the CDR3: TGTGCCACCAGCAGAGACTATAAAACTGAAGCTTTCTTT. Encoded protein: CATSRDYKTEAFF.

The count of this clone is one. This chain links TRBV19 with TRBJ1-5; D is unresolved. There are 11 residues in the CDR3. Germline V lookup: CDR1 LNHDA, CDR2 SQIVND (reference sequence). Trimming cost V 3 bases and J 11 bases, with 8 bases left between them. The CDR3 here is CASSMGRAQHF. The CDR3 region has the DNA TGTGCCAGTAGTATGGGGAGGGCCCAGCATTTT.

The chain has TRBV7-6 and TRBJ2-5; D gene ambiguous. From germline, CDR1 is SGHVS and CDR2 FNYEAQ. The CDR3 length is 11 residues. V was cut by 5 bases and J by 3 bases, with 4 bases left in between. DNA of the CDR3: TGTGCCAGCAGCATAAAAGAGACCCAGTACTTC. Translated, it gives CASSIKETQYF. Full variable domain (outside the CDR3, taken from reference TRBV7-6 and TRBJ2-5): GAGVSQSPRYKVTKRGQDVALRCDPISGHVSLYWYRQALGQGPEFLTYFNYEAQQDKSGLPNDRFSAERPEGSISTLTIQRTEQRDSAMYRCASSIKETQYFGPGTRLLVL.

The chain uses TRBV28 and TRBJ2-7; D gene uncertain. V dropped 5 bases and J dropped 4 bases, with 18 bases sitting between them. The CDR3 covers 15 residues. Germline V gene data show CDR1 as MDHEN and CDR2 as SYDVKM. This CDR3 is CASSRYATPQYEQYF. The CDR3 DNA is TGTGCCAGCAGTAGGTATGCGACCCCACAGTACGAGCAGTACTTC.

V is TRBV28 and J is TRBJ1-1, with a possible D match to TRBD1 (6 bases). Between the trimmed V and J ends, which lost 7 bases and 0 bases, there was a span of 12 bases. CDR1 and CDR2 (germline): MDHEN, SYDVKM. This CDR3 contains 14 residues. The CDR3 DNA is TGTGCCAGCATTAAACAGGGAATGAACACTGAAGCTTTCTTT. This sequence encodes CASIKQGMNTEAFF.

The chain uses TRBV7-2 and TRBJ2-2; D ambiguous. The CDR3 is 13 amino acids. Trimming left V 5 bases short and J 3 bases short, with 7 bases between. The germline CDR1 and CDR2 sequences are SGHTA and FQGNSA. The CDR3 region has the DNA TGTGCCAGCAGCCTTCTCGACACCGGGGAGCTGTTTTTT. It specifies CASSLLDTGELFF. The entire variable domain, with the rest obtained from reference TRBV7-2 and TRBJ2-2, is as follows: GAGVSQSPSNKVTEKGKDVELRCDPISGHTALYWYRQSLGQGLEFLIYFQGNSAPDKSGLPSDRFSAERTGGSVSTLTIQRTQQEDSAVYLCASSLLDTGELFFGEGSRLTVL.